This TCR beta chain was observed in a study of T-cell memory formation after mild COVID-19. Study observations and caveats: Among contracting clones, CD4+ were mainly CM/EM and CD8+ enriched in EMRA. Confirmation of SARS-CoV-2 specificity was lacking for second-wave clones peaking day 37.

With 5 bases removed from V and 2 bases from J, the gap between germline ends came to 13 bases. CDR1 and CDR2 (germline): LNHDA, SQIVND (reference sequence). The CDR3 extends over 15 amino acids. In this sample, this clonotype turned up a few times. Its matching antigen is unknown. TCRdb re-called the 5' RACE reads with MiXCR, one entry per CDR3 protein. The sample has 350,000 to 450,000 distinct CDR3 sequences; 20% are singletons. This sequence originates from an adult woman who had mild COVID-19 (a few samples of this study predate the infection). Cell type and time point are not known. The material sequenced was PBMCs or a T cell subset sorted from them (not recorded which). This chain connects TRBV19 to TRBJ1-5; a possible D gene is TRBD1 (5 bases). This CDR3 is CASSPRGSGNQPQHF. The CDR3 DNA follows: TGTGCCAGTAGTCCCCGGGGGTCCGGCAATCAGCCCCAGCATTTT.